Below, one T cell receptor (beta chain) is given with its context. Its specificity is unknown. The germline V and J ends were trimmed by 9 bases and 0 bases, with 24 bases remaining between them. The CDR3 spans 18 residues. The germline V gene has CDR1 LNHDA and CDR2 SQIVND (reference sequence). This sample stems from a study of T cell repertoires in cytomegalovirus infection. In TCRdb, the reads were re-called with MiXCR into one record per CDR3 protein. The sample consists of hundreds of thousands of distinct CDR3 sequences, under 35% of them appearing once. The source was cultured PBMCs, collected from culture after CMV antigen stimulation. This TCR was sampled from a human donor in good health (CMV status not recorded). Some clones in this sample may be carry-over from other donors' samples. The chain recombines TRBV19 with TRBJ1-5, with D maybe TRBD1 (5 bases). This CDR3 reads CASCRVDSGPYSNQPQHF. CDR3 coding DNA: TGTGCCAGCTGTAGGGTTGACAGTGGTCCTTATAGCAATCAGCCCCAGCATTTT.